This TCR beta chain was found in a study of blood T cell repertoires in COVID-19. Study details: Acute and convalescent COVID-19 samples came from the United States, Italy and Spain. Nucleic acid was either cDNA or gDNA, and it came from T cells, B-cell-depleted T cells, or PBMCs.

Measured with immunoSEQ multiplex PCR; TCRdb has only the in-frame clones, and not every one. The data hold some 340,000 clones, with roughly 90% observed a single time. There are 14 residues in the CDR3. CDR1 and CDR2 (germline): SGDLS, YYNGEE. After removal of 3 bases from V and 10 bases from J, the junction contained 7 bases not matched to a gene. Enrolled through a virtual design, the participants were between roughly 18 and 89 years of age and came from approximately 25 US areas. Exposed volunteers were people who met a COVID-19 case within 2 weeks before study entry. The source is a woman between 25 and 40 years old who had been exposed to COVID-19. What was sequenced was PBMCs or T cells enriched from blood (not recorded which). This rearrangement joins TRBV9 to TRBJ1-6, with TRBD1 matching over 7 bases. The CDR3 loop is CASSGTGGWSPLHF. The CDR3 nucleotides read TGTGCCAGCAGCGGGACAGGTGGATGGTCACCCCTCCACTTT.